A selection of T cell receptor beta chains follows, all from one sample in a study of vaccination effects on CD4 cells after COVID-19. No antigen has been identified for these receptors. TCRdb keeps only in-frame clones here, not all; method: immunoSEQ multiplex PCR. The table shows roughly 46,000 clones, with 65% to 75% occurring only once. The sequencing used CD4+ T cells from PBMCs cultured without peptide, collected after COVID-19 vaccination. Receptors originate from a human donor who had a prior SARS-CoV-2 infection. The CDR3 runs from the conserved cysteine through the conserved F or W. The D gene is left open where the match is weak. Rows give clone size only sometimes, using once, few, many, or a class for an expanded clone.

d_call j_call clone_size v_call cdr3_nt cdr3_aa
- TRBJ2-5 - TRBV5-1 TGCGCCAGCAGCCCCGAGGGGTTGTGGGAGACCCAGTACTTC CASSPEGLWETQYF
- TRBJ1-4 - TRBV12-3/TRBV12-4 TGTGCCAGCAGCCTTAGTGGTGATGAAAAACTGTTTTTT CASSLSGDEKLFF
TRBD1 TRBJ1-3 - TRBV7-8 TGTGCCAGCAGTCAGACAGGGTTAGGAAACACCATATATTTT CASSQTGLGNTIYF
TRBD1 TRBJ2-7 - TRBV27 TGTGCCAGCAGTTCAAGACAGGGGGCTTACGAGCAGTACTTC CASSSRQGAYEQYF
TRBD1 TRBJ1-1 few TRBV30 TGTGCCTGGAATGCAGGACAGGGGGCTGGGACTGAAGCTTTCTTT CAWNAGQGAGTEAFF
- TRBJ2-3 - TRBV11-3 TGTGCCACCGGGAAGGCAGATACGCAGTATTTT CATGKADTQYF
- TRBJ1-1 - TRBV7-9 TGTGCCAGCAGCCTGCGAACAGCGAACACTGAAGCTTTCTTT CASSLRTANTEAFF
- TRBJ2-3 - TRBV5-1 TGCGCCAGCAGCGTAAATTATGGAGAACAGTATTTT CASSVNYGEQYF
- TRBJ2-3 - TRBV2 TGTGCCAGCACCGGGACACTGATCACAGATACGCAGTATTTT CASTGTLITDTQYF
TRBD1 TRBJ2-1 - TRBV2 TGTGCCAGCATCAAGGACAGGGGGAATGAGCAGTTCTTC CASIKDRGNEQFF
TRBD2 TRBJ2-1 once TRBV9 TGTGCCAGCAGCGTAGTCCCCACGGGACTAGCGGGAGACAATGAGCAGTTCTTC CASSVVPTGLAGDNEQFF
- TRBJ1-1 - TRBV27 TGTGCCAGCAGTCACGTACAGGGAGGCAGGGCTGAAGCTTTCTTT CASSHVQGGRAEAFF
- TRBJ2-3 - TRBV7-3 TGTGCCAGCAGGGAGTGGGAGGCAGATACGCAGTATTTT CASREWEADTQYF
TRBD1 TRBJ1-3 - TRBV9 TGTGCCAGCAGCGTAGTTCCGGGACAGGTTTCTGGAAACACCATATATTTT CASSVVPGQVSGNTIYF
- TRBJ1-5 - TRBV5-6 TGTGCCAGCAGCAGGACCGTGGGGGGCAATCAGCCCCAGCATTTT CASSRTVGGNQPQHF
- TRBJ1-6 - TRBV19 TGTGCCAGTAGTATTTGGGCGGCAGGATCACCCCTCCACTTT CASSIWAAGSPLHF
- TRBJ1-2 - TRBV12-3/TRBV12-4 TGTGCCAGCAGCCGGACAGCTAACTATGGCTACACCTTC CASSRTANYGYTF
- TRBJ2-7 - TRBV23-1 TGCGCCAGCGGTCGACAAGGAGCTTACGAGCAGTACTTC CASGRQGAYEQYF
- TRBJ2-7 - TRBV6-1 TGTGCCAGCAGTGAAGCCGGGCTCAAATACGAGCAGTACTTC CASSEAGLKYEQYF
TRBD1 TRBJ1-2 - TRBV2 TGTGCCAGCAGCTTAAACCGGGACAGGGGACCTGGCTATGGCTACACCTTC CASSLNRDRGPGYGYTF
TRBD1 TRBJ1-2 - TRBV24-1 TGTGCCACCAGTGACAGGACAGGGATGGAGGGCTACACCTTC CATSDRTGMEGYTF
- TRBJ2-3 - TRBV7-2 TGTGCCAGCAGCTTAGCCCCGGGCCCTAGCACAGATACGCAGTATTTT CASSLAPGPSTDTQYF
- TRBJ2-5 few TRBV5-6 TGTGCCAGCAGCTTGGATCGGGGGGCGAAAGAGACCCAGTACTTC CASSLDRGAKETQYF
TRBD2 TRBJ2-3 - TRBV7-9 TGTGCCAGCAGCCGAGTTGAGGGGAGGGCAGATACGCAGTATTTT CASSRVEGRADTQYF
TRBD2 TRBJ2-1 - TRBV3-1/TRBV3-2 TGTGCCAGCAGCCAGCCGAGCGGGACCAACAATGAGCAGTTCTTC CASSQPSGTNNEQFF
- TRBJ2-7 - TRBV5-1 TGCGCCAGCAGCCGCGAAGGGAATGGCTACGAGCAGTACTTC CASSREGNGYEQYF
- TRBJ1-2 - TRBV23-1 TGCGCCAGCAGTCAATCGACTGGGCCGCGGATGTATGGCTACACCTTC CASSQSTGPRMYGYTF
- TRBJ2-2 - TRBV11-2 TGTGCCAGCAGCTCTACGAACACCGGGGAGCTGTTTTTT CASSSTNTGELFF
- TRBJ1-2 - TRBV7-2 TGTGCCAGCAGCCCAGATTGGGGGGCGGATGGCTACACCTTC CASSPDWGADGYTF
- TRBJ1-3 few TRBV19 TGTGCCAGTAGTGTCCGGGGAGCTGGAAACACCATATATTTT CASSVRGAGNTIYF
TRBD1 TRBJ1-1 - TRBV5-1 TGCGCCAGCAGCTGGCCGGGACAGGGGGACACTGAAGCTTTCTTT CASSWPGQGDTEAFF
- TRBJ2-7 - TRBV28 TGTGCCAGCAGTTTTCCTGACAGATCCTACGAGCAGTACTTC CASSFPDRSYEQYF
- TRBJ2-7 - TRBV11-2 TGTGCCAGCAGGTCTGGGGACGAGCAGTACTTC CASRSGDEQYF
- TRBJ1-1 - TRBV6-5 TGTGCCAGCAGTTATGGGGGACCTTGGGACACTGAAGCTTTCTTT CASSYGGPWDTEAFF
TRBD1 TRBJ1-1 - TRBV14 TGTGCCAGCAGCCCAAGGGGGACAGCTAACACTGAAGCTTTCTTT CASSPRGTANTEAFF
- TRBJ2-7 few TRBV19 TGTGCCAGTAGTGCCAAGACGGCTATGGCCACCTACGAGCAGTACTTC CASSAKTAMATYEQYF
- TRBJ2-2 - TRBV7-7 TGTGCTAGCAGCTTAGCCCCAGGGCTCCCGAACACCGGGGAGCTGTTTTTT CASSLAPGLPNTGELFF
TRBD1 TRBJ1-3 - TRBV5-4 TGTGCCAGCAGCTTAGGGGGCTTTGGAAACACCATATATTTT CASSLGGFGNTIYF
- TRBJ2-7 - TRBV27 TGTGCCAGCAGTCTGGGCTACAACGTAATCGGTGAGGAGCAGTACTTC CASSLGYNVIGEEQYF
- TRBJ2-5 - TRBV24-1 TGTGCCACCAGTGATGCGGGTGAGACCCAGTACTTC CATSDAGETQYF
- TRBJ2-1 few TRBV3-1/TRBV3-2 TGTGCCAGCAGCCAAGATTGGGGATACAATGAGCAGTTCTTC CASSQDWGYNEQFF
- TRBJ2-7 - TRBV7-3 TGTGCCAGCAGCTTAATTGGGACGGCCAACCTTGGCGAGCAGTACTTC CASSLIGTANLGEQYF
- TRBJ1-5 - TRBV12-3/TRBV12-4 TGTGCCAGCAGTTTTACTAGCAATCAGCCCCAGCATTTT CASSFTSNQPQHF
- TRBJ1-1 - TRBV30 TGTGCCTGGAGTCGGAGGGGCGGCATCCTCTCCGGCGGAACTGAAGCTTTCTTT CAWSRRGGILSGGTEAFF
- TRBJ2-3 - TRBV15 TGTGCCACCAGCAGAAGGATGTCTAGCACAGATACGCAGTATTTT CATSRRMSSTDTQYF
TRBD2 TRBJ2-7 - TRBV9 TGTGCCAGCAGCCCGACCGCTAGCGGGGGGGATCAGTACTTC CASSPTASGGDQYF
- TRBJ2-7 - TRBV5-8 TGTGCCAGCAGCTTGGACTGGGGCAGTATGAGCTCCTACGAGCAGTACTTC CASSLDWGSMSSYEQYF
TRBD1 TRBJ1-4 once TRBV12-5 TGTGCTAGTGGAGCCGGGACAGGGGGCGGTTTTGGTGAAAAACTGTTTTTT CASGAGTGGGFGEKLFF
TRBD2 TRBJ2-7 - TRBV7-2 TGTGCCAGCAGCGTAGTAGCGGGAGGTGTCGTCTACGAGCAGTACTTC CASSVVAGGVVYEQYF
- TRBJ2-1 few TRBV7-2 TGTGCCAGCAGCACTCAGACAGGGACTATCCACAATGAGCAGTTCTTC CASSTQTGTIHNEQFF
TRBD2 TRBJ2-3 - TRBV12-5 TGTGCTAGTGGCTCACTAGCGGGGGGGATCAATACGCAGTATTTT CASGSLAGGINTQYF
- TRBJ2-5 - TRBV6-1 TGTGCCAGCAGTGAAGAAGGCAGGGGACGGGAGACCCAGTACTTC CASSEEGRGRETQYF
- TRBJ2-2 - TRBV4-2 TGTGCCAGCCGACAGCTAAGTCACACCGGGGAGCTGTTTTTT CASRQLSHTGELFF
- TRBJ1-4 once TRBV19 TGTGCCAGTAGTACAGACAGGCGTAACAATGAAAAACTGTTTTTT CASSTDRRNNEKLFF
- TRBJ2-2 - TRBV7-9 TGTGCCAGCAGCTTAGCGTGGGGCTTACTCACCGGGGAGCTGTTTTTT CASSLAWGLLTGELFF